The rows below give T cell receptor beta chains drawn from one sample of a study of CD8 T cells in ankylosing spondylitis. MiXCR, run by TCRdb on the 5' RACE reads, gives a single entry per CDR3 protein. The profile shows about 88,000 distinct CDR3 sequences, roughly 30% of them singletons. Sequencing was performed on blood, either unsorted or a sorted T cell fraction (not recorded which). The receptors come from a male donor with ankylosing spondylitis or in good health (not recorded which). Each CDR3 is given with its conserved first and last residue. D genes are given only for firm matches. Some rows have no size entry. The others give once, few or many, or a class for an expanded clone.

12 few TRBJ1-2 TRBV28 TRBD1 TGTGCCAGCAGTTTCTCAGGGGGAGGCTACACCTTC CASSFSGGGYTF
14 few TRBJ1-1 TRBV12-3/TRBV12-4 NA TGTGCCAGCAGACTCGGGGGGGGGAACACTGAAGCTTTCTTT CASRLGGGNTEAFF
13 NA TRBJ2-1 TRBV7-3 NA TGTGCCAGCCGACCCTCCGGAGACAATGAGCAGTTCTTC CASRPSGDNEQFF
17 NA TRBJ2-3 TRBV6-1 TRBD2 TGTGCCAGCAGTGGGGGGCTAGCGGGGGCTAGCACAGATACGCAGTATTTT CASSGGLAGASTDTQYF
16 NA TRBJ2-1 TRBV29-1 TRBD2 TGCAGCGTTGACGCGGTAGCGGGAGTGGGTTTGGATGAGCAGTTCTTC CSVDAVAGVGLDEQFF
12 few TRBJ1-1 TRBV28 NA TGTGCCAGCAGTCTTCGACAGGAGAAAGCTTTCTTT CASSLRQEKAFF
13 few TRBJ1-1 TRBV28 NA TGTGCCAGCACCCTCGGGACGTACGAACAAGCTTTCTTT CASTLGTYEQAFF
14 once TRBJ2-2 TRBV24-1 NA TGTGCCACCGGCCGTCCGAGCGACACCGGGGAGCTGTTTTTT CATGRPSDTGELFF
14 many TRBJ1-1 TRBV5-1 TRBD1 TGCGCCAGCAGCCAACGACAGGGCAGGGCTGAAGCTTTCTTT CASSQRQGRAEAFF
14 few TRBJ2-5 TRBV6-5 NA TGTGCCAGCAGTTACTCGACAAACCAAGAGACCCAGTACTTC CASSYSTNQETQYF
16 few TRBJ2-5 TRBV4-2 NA TGTGCCAGCAGCCAGTCAGGCAGTTTAGTCCAAGAGACCCAGTACTTC CASSQSGSLVQETQYF
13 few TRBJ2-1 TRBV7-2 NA TGTGCCAGCAGCTGGGACTCTCGGAATGAGCAGTTCTTC CASSWDSRNEQFF
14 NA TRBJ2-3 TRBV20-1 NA TGCAGTGCTCCCCCCCCGGTGGCCACAGATACGCAGTATTTT CSAPPPVATDTQYF
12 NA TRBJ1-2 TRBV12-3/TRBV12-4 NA TGTGCCAGCAGTTCAACAGGGCTGGGCTACACCTTC CASSSTGLGYTF
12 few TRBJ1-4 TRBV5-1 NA TGCGCCAGCAGCGAGATTAATGAAAAACTGTTTTTT CASSEINEKLFF
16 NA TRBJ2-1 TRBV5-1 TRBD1 TGCGCCAGCAGCTTGACCTACGGGACAGGGGTCGATGAGCAGTTCTTC CASSLTYGTGVDEQFF
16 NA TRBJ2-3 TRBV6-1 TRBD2 TGTGCCAGCAGTGAAGGTCGGCTAGCGGTACCAGATACGCAGTATTTT CASSEGRLAVPDTQYF
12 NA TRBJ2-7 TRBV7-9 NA TGTGCCAGCAGCTTGGGACCTGGCGAGCAGTACTTC CASSLGPGEQYF
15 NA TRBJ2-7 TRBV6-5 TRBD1 TGTGCCAGCAGTTATGGAGGGACAGGGTCCTACGAGCAGTACTTC CASSYGGTGSYEQYF
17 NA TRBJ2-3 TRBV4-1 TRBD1 TGCGCCAGCAGCCAAGTTGTGGCAGGGGGATTCACAGATACGCAGTATTTT CASSQVVAGGFTDTQYF
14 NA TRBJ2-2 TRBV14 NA TGTGCCAGCAGAGTGACAGGGAACACCGGGGAGCTGTTTTTT CASRVTGNTGELFF
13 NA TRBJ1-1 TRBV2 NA TGTGCCAGCAGCATGGTGTTGGGTACTGAAGCTTTCTTT CASSMVLGTEAFF
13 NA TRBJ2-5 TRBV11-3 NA TGTGCCAGCAGCTTAAGCCAGTCCGGGACCCAGTACTTC CASSLSQSGTQYF
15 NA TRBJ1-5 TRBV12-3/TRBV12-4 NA TGTGCCAGCAGTTTTACCGGAGAACTCAATCAGCCCCAGCATTTT CASSFTGELNQPQHF
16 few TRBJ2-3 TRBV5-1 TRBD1 TGCGCCAGCAGCTTCCAACCGGGACAGGGTGAAGATACGCAGTATTTT CASSFQPGQGEDTQYF
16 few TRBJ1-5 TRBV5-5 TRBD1 TGTGCCAGCAGCTTGACAGGGGATAATTTCAATCAGCCCCAGCATTTT CASSLTGDNFNQPQHF
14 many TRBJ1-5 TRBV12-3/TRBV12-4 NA TGTGCCAGCAGAGAAGGGACTGGGATTCAGCCCCAGCATTTT CASREGTGIQPQHF
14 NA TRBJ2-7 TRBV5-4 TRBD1 TGTGCCAGCAGCGTGCCGGGACAGAACTACGAGCAGTACTTC CASSVPGQNYEQYF
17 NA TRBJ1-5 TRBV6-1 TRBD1 TGTGCCAGCAGTGATTTTTCAGGGGGCCGGAGCAATCAGCCCCAGCATTTT CASSDFSGGRSNQPQHF
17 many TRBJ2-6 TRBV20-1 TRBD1 TGCAGTGCTAGGGGGGGACAGGGTATCTCTGGGGCCAACGTCCTGACTTTC CSARGGQGISGANVLTF
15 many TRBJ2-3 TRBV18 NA TGTGCCAGCTCACCTCTCCTGGGCCCCACAGATACGCAGTATTTT CASSPLLGPTDTQYF
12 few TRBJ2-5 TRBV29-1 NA TGCAGCGTTTCGGGGGGCTCAAGGTCCCAGTACTTC CSVSGGSRSQYF
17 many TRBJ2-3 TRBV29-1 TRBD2 TGCAGCGTTGTTGACGCGGGGGGCCGCTTCGGCACAGATACGCAGTATTTT CSVVDAGGRFGTDTQYF
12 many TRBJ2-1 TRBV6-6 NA TGTGCCACCGGGGGTCTCTACAATGAGCAGTTCTTC CATGGLYNEQFF
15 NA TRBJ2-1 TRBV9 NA TGTGCCAGCAGCGTAGCCGATGGGCGTTACAATGAGCAGTTCTTC CASSVADGRYNEQFF
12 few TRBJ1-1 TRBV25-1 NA TGTGCCAGCACGCCGAGCCCCACTGAAGCTTTCTTT CASTPSPTEAFF
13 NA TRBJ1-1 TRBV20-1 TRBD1 TGCAGTGCTGAGGACAGGGCGGACACTGAAGCTTTCTTT CSAEDRADTEAFF
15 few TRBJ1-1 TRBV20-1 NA TGCAGTGCCCCACATTGGGGGGCAATAAACACTGAAGCTTTCTTT CSAPHWGAINTEAFF
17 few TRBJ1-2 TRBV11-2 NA TGTGCCAGCAGCCCAGCCCCAGTCGGGACGGGCCGCTATGGCTACACCTTC CASSPAPVGTGRYGYTF
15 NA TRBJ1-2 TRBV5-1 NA TGCGCCAGCAGCTACCGCAGGGACTCCTCTGAGGGCTACACCTTC CASSYRRDSSEGYTF
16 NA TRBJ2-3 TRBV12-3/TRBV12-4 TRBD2 TGTGCCAGCAGTCATGGACTAGCGGGAGAGACAGATACGCAGTATTTT CASSHGLAGETDTQYF
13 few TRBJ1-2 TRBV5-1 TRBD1 TGCGCCAGCAGCTCCGGGACAGTGAGTGGCTACACCTTC CASSSGTVSGYTF